This TCR beta chain came from a study of T cells in women clearing cervical HPV infection. Study overall: HLA type could not be excluded as a confounder.

Germline-derived CDR1 and CDR2 are SGHTA and FQGNSA. The germline V and J ends were trimmed by 4 bases and 6 bases, with 13 bases remaining between them. The CDR3 is made up of 13 amino acids. Points on this clone: The observed sequence ends 3 residues before the CDR3 terminus, with the missing tail filled in from the germline J gene.

Repertoires were generated with immunoSEQ multiplex PCR, while TCRdb's copy carries only in-frame clones and drops some. In all, the sample yields about 31,000 clones. Prevalent HPV16 infections were excluded; only incident single HPV16 infections included. This chain joins TRBV7-2 and TRBJ2-7, with unresolved D. The sequence derives from a woman aged 18-70 years with a cervical HPV16 infection that either progressed to CIN3+ or cleared (not recorded which). Material: blood buffy coat. CDR3 residues: CASSSTLVAEQYF. The DNA read from the CDR3 is TGTGCCAGCAGCTCCACTCTGGTAGCCGAG.